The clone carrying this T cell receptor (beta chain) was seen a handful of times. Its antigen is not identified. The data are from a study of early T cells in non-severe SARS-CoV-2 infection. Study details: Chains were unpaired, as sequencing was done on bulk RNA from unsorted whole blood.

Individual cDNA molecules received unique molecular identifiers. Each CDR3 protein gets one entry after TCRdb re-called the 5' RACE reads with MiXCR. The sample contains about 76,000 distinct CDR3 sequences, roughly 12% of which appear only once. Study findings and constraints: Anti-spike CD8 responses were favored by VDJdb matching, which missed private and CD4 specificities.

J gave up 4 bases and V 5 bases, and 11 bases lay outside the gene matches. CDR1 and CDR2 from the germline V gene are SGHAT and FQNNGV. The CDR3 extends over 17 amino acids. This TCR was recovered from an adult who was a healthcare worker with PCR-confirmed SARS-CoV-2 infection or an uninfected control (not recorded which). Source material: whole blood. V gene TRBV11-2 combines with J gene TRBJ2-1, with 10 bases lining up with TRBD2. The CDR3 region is CASSPNILAGDYNEQFF. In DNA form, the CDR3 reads TGTGCCAGCAGCCCGAACATCCTAGCGGGGGATTACAATGAGCAGTTCTTC.